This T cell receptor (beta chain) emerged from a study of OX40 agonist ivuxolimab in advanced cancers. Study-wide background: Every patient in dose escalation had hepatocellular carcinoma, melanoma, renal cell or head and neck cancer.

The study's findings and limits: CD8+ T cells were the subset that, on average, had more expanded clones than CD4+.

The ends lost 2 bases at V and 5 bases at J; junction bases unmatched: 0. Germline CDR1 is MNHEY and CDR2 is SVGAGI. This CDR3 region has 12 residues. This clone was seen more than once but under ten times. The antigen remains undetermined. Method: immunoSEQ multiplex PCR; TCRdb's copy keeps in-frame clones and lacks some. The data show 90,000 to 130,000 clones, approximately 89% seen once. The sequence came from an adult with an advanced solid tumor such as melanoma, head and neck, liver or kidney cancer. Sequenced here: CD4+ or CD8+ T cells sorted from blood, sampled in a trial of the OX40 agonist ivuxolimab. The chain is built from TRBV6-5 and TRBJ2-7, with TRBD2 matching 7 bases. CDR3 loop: CASSYAGDEQYF. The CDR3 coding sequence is TGTGCCAGCAGTTACGCGGGGGACGAGCAGTACTTC.